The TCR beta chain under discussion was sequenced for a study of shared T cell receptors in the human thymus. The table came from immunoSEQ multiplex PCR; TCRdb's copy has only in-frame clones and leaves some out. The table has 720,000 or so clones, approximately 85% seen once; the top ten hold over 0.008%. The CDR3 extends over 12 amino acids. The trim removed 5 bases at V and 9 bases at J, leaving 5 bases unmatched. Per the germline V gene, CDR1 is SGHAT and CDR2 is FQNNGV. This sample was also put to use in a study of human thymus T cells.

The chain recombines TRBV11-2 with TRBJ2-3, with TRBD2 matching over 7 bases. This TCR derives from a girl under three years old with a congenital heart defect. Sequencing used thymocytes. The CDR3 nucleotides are TGTGCCAGCAGCGTACTAGCGTGGACGCAGTATTTT. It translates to CASSVLAWTQYF.